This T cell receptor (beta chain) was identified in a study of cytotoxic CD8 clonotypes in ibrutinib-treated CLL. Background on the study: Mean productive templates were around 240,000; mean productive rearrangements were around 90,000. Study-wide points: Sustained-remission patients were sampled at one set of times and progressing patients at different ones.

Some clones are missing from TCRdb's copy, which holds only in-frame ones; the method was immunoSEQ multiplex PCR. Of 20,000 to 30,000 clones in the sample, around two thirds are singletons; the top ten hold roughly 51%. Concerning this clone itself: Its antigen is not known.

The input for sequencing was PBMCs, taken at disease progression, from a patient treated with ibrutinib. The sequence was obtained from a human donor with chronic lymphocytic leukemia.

In DNA form, the CDR3 reads TGTGCCAGCAGTGACCGGAAGGACACGTTCTTC. Translated, it gives CASSDRKDTFF. The chain joins TRBV25-1 to TRBJ2-1, with D perhaps TRBD1 (5 bases). This CDR3 is 11 amino acids long. Trimming pared 3 bases from V and 15 bases from J, leaving 12 bases between. Germline V CDR1 and CDR2: MGHDK, SYGVNS.